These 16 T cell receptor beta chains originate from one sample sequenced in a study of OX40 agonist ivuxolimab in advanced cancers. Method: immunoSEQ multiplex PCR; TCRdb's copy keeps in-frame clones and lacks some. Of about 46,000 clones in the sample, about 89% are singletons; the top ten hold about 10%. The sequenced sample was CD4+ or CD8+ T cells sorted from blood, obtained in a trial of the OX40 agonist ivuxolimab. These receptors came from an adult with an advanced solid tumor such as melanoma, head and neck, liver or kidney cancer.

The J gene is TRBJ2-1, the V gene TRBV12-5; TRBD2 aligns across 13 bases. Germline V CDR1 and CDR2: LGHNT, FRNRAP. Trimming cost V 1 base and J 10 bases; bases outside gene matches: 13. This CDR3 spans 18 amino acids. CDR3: CASGLALLAGGTSGEQFF. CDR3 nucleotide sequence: TGTGCTAGTGGTTTGGCCTTACTAGCGGGAGGGACTTCGGGGGAGCAGTTCTTC.

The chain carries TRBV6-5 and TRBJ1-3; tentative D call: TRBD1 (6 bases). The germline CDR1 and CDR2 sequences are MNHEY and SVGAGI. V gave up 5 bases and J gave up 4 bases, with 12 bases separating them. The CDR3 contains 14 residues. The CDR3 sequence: CASSPTGLGNTIYF. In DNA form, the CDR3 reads TGTGCCAGCAGTCCAACAGGGCTCGGAAACACCATATATTTT.

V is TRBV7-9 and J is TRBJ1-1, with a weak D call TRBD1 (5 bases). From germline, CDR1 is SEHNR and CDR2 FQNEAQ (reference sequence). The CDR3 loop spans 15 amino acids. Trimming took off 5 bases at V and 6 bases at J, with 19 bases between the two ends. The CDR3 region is CASSHSRAGDAEAFF. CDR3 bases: TGTGCCAGCAGCCATAGCAGGGCGGGGGACGCTGAAGCTTTCTTT.

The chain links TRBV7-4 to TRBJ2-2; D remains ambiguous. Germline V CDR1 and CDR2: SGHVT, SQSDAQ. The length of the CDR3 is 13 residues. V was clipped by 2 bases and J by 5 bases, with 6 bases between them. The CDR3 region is CASSLTLTGELFF. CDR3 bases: TGTGCCAGCAGCTTAACGTTGACCGGGGAGCTGTTTTTT. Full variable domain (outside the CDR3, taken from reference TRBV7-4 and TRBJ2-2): GAGVSQSPRYKVAKRGRDVALRCDSISGHVTLYWYRQTLGQGSEVLTYSQSDAQRDKSGRPSGRFSAERPERSVSTLKIQRTEQGDSAVYLCASSLTLTGELFFGEGSRLTVL.

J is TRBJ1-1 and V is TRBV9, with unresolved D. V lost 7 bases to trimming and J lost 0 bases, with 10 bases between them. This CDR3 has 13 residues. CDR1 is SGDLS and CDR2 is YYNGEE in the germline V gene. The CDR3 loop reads CASAPGVNTEAFF. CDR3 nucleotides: TGTGCCAGCGCCCCTGGGGTGAACACTGAAGCTTTCTTT.

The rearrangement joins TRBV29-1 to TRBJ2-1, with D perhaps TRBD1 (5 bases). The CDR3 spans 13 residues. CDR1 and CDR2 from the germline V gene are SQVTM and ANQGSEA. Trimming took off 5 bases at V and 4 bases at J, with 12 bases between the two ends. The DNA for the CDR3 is TGCAGCGTTAAACCCTCAGGGTACAATGAGCAGTTCTTC. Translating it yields CSVKPSGYNEQFF.

Here the CDR3 DNA reads TGTGCCAGCAGCTTAGTATACGGGCCCTACGAGCAGTACTTC. Translated, it gives CASSLVYGPYEQYF. The chain carries TRBV11-2 and TRBJ2-7; D not resolved. The CDR3 length is 14 residues. Trimming removed 1 base from V and 2 bases from J, with 9 bases in between. The germline V gene has CDR1 SGHAT and CDR2 FQNNGV.

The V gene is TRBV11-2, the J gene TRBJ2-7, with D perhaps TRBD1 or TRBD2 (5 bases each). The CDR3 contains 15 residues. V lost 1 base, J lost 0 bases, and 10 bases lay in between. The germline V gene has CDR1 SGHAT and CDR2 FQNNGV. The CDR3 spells CASSLGDGSSYEQYF. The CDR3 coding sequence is TGTGCCAGCAGCTTAGGGGACGGCAGCTCCTACGAGCAGTACTTC.

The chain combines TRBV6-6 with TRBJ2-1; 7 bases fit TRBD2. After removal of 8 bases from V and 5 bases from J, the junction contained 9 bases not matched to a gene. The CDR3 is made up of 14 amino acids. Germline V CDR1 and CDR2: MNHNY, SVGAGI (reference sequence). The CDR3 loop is CASWASGENNEQFF. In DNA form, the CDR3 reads TGTGCCAGCTGGGCTAGCGGAGAAAACAATGAGCAGTTCTTC.

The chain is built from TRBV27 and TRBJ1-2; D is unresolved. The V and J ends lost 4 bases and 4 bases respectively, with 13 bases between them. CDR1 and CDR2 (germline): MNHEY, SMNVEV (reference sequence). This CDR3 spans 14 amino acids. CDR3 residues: CASSSTIDRYGYTF. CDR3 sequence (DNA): TGTGCCAGCAGTTCCACGATTGATCGCTATGGCTACACCTTC.

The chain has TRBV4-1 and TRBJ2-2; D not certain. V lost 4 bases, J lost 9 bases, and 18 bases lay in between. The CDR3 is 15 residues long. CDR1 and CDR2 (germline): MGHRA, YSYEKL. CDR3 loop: CASSPPLGHGRELFF. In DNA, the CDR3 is TGCGCCAGCAGCCCCCCCCTTGGGCATGGCCGGGAGCTGTTTTTT.

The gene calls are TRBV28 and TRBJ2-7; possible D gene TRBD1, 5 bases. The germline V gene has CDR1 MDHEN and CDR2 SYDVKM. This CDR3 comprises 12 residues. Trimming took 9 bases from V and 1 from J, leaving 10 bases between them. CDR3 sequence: CASSGFSYEQYF. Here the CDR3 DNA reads TGTGCCAGTTCAGGGTTTTCCTACGAGCAGTACTTC.

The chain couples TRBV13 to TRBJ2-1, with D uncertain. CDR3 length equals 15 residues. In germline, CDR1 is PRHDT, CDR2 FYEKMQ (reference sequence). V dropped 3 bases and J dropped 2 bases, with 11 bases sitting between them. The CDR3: CASSFPSSTYNEQFF. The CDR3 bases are TGTGCCAGCAGCTTTCCCTCGTCCACCTACAATGAGCAGTTCTTC.

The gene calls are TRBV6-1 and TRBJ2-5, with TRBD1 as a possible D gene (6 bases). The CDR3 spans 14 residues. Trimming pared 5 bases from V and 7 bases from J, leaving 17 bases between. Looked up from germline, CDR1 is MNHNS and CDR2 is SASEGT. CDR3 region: CASSPRTDVGTQYF. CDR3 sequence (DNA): TGTGCCAGCAGTCCCCGGACAGACGTAGGGACCCAGTACTTC.

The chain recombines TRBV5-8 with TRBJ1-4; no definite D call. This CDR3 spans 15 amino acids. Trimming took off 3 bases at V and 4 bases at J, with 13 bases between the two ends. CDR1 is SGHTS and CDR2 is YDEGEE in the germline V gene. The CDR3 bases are TGTGCCAGCAGCTCAGCTGGATCATATAATGAAAAACTGTTTTTT. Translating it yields CASSSAGSYNEKLFF.

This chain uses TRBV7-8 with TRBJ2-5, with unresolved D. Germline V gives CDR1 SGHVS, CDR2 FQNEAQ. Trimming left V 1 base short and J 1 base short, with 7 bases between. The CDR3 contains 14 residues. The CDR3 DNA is TGTGCCAGCAGCTTAGGACTGATCCAAGAGACCCAGTACTTC. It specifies CASSLGLIQETQYF.